Sequencing of this TCR beta chain was carried out in a study of Graves' ophthalmopathy and Graves' hyperthyroidism. As for the study in general: Prior to any treatment, peripheral blood was collected at the time of initial diagnosis.

Study-level points and caveats: Discrimination between ophthalmopathy and stable hyperthyroidism by a 13-signature model showed roughly 85% sensitivity and 70% to 82% specificity.

Amplifying from RNA transcripts, the study obtained TCR beta CDR3 regions. HTBI primers were used in a first-round RT-PCR, which preceded a second-round multiplex PCR. TCRdb analysed the multiplex PCR reads with MiXCR anew, one entry per CDR3 protein. This sample has 150,000 to 200,000 distinct CDR3 sequences, with more than 30% found just once. This clonotype turned up a few times. Its matching antigen is unknown. Trimming cost V 5 bases and J 9 bases, with 16 bases left between them. This CDR3 is 13 amino acids long. Excluded were patients with other autoimmune diseases, uncontrolled infections, pregnancy or lactation. It was on clinical symptoms, serum thyroxine, TRAb, thyroid ultrasound and orbital computed tomography that diagnosis relied.

The chain recombines TRBV12-3 or TRBV12-4 with TRBJ1-1; tentatively, D is TRBD1 (5 bases). The sequencing input was peripheral blood. This sequence originates from a woman aged 40-49 years with Graves' ophthalmopathy. The CDR3 nucleotides read TGTGCCAGCAGTCCACAGGTCCACGGACAAGCTTTCTTT. Translation: CASSPQVHGQAFF.